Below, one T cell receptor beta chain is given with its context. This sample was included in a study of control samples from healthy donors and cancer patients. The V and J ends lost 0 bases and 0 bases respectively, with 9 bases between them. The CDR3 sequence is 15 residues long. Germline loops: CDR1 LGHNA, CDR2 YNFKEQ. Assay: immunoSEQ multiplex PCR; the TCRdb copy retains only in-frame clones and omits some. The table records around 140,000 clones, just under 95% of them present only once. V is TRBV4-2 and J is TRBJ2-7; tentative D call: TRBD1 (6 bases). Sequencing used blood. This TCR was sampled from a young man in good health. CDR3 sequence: CASSQDLDSSYEQYF. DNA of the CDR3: TGTGCCAGCAGCCAAGACCTGGACAGCTCCTACGAGCAGTACTTC.